The present entry profiles one TCR beta chain with its context. The target antigen is unknown. The sample belongs to a study of cytomegalovirus exposure and HLA in healthy donors. Whole-study results and caveats: High specificity and sensitivity for cytomegalovirus status were reported for the classifier. That first-cohort TCR clusters tended to co-occur in the 95 to 150 validation repertoires was found in a later analysis. Testing in vitro showed a few CMV-associated chains specific for CMV antigens.

V lost 2 bases to trimming and J lost 3 bases, with 10 bases between them. Germline values: CDR1 KGHSH, CDR2 LQKENI. This CDR3 comprises 14 residues. The assay was immunoSEQ multiplex PCR, and TCRdb's table has in-frame clones only and misses some. This table has under 200,000 clones, about 96% appearing once. The chain uses TRBV18 and TRBJ1-1; a possible D gene is TRBD1 (5 bases). This TCR was sampled from a woman aged 18-30 years in good health and CMV-seronegative. The specimen was PBMCs. The CDR3 spells CASSPGRADTEAFF. In nucleotides, the CDR3 is TGTGCCAGCTCACCAGGCAGGGCGGACACTGAAGCTTTCTTT. Supplemented by reference TRBV18 and TRBJ1-1, the full variable domain reads NAGVMQNPRHLVRRRGQEARLRCSPMKGHSHVYWYRQLPEEGLKFMVYLQKENIIDESGMPKERFSAEFPKEGPSILRIQQVVRGDSAAYFCASSPGRADTEAFFGQGTRLTVV.